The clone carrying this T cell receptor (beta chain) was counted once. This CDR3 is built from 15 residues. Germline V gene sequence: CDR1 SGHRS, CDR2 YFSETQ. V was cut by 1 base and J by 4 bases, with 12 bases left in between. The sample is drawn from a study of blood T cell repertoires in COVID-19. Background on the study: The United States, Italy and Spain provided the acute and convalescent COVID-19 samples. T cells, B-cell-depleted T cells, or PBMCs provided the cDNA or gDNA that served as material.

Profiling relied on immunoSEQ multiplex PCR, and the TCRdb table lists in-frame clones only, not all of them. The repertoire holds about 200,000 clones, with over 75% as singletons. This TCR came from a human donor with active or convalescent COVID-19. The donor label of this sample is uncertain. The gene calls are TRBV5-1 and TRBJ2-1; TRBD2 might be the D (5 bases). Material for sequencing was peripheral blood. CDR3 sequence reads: CASSLSAADYNEQFF. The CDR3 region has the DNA TGCGCCAGCAGCTTGAGCGCAGCGGATTACAATGAGCAGTTCTTC.